This TCR beta chain was documented in a study of Graves' ophthalmopathy and Graves' hyperthyroidism. Worth noting for this clonotype: This clone may be a read error of a much larger clone one base away.

The CDR3 sequence is 15 residues long. Germline V gives CDR1 SGDLS, CDR2 YYNGEE. As the template, RNA transcripts were used to amplify TCR beta CDR3 regions. Following a first-round RT-PCR that used HTBI primers, a second-round multiplex PCR was carried out. TCRdb reanalysed the multiplex PCR reads using MiXCR and keeps one entry per CDR3 protein. The sample carries around 600,000 distinct CDR3 sequences, just over 40% recorded once. V gene TRBV9 combines with J gene TRBJ2-7; possible D gene TRBD1, 7 bases. This clonotype originated in an adult man with Graves' ophthalmopathy. Sequencing was carried out using peripheral blood. In nucleotides, the CDR3 is TGTGCCAGCAGGCTCCGGAGGGGGCAGGGAGACGAGCAGCACTTC. It encodes CASRLRRGQGDEQHF.